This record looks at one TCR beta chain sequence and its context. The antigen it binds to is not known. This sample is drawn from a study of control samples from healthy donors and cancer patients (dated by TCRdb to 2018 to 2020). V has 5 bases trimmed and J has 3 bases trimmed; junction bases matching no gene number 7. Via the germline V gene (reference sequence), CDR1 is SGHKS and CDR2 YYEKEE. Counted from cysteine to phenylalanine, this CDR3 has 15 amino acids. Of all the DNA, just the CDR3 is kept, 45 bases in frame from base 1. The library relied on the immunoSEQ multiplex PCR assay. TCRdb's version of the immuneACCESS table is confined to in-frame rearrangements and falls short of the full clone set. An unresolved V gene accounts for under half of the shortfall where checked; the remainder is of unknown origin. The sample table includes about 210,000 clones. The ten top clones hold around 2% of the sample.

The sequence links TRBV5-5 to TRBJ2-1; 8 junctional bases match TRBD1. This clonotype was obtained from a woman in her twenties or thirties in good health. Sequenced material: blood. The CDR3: CASSDPGQVYNEQFF. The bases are TGTGCCAGCAGTGACCCGGGACAGGTCTACAATGAGCAGTTCTTC.